These T cell receptor beta chains were read from a single sample in a study of OX40 agonist ivuxolimab in advanced cancers. Clones were read by immunoSEQ multiplex PCR, and TCRdb kept only the in-frame ones, dropping some. The sample carries roughly 64,000 clones, roughly 82% recorded once. The sequenced sample was CD4+ or CD8+ T cells sorted from blood, obtained in a trial of the OX40 agonist ivuxolimab. The origin of the receptors is an adult with an advanced solid tumor such as melanoma, head and neck, liver or kidney cancer. Both conserved end residues are part of each CDR3. The D gene is left open where the match is weak. Size values are once, few and many counts, or a class for expanded clones, and some rows have none.

j_call d_call clone_size v_call cdr3_aa cdr3_nt
TRBJ1-2 NA NA TRBV2 CASSKEGYGYTF TGTGCCAGCAGTAAAGAAGGGTATGGCTACACCTTC
TRBJ2-5 TRBD1 NA TRBV25-1 CASGDRATEWETQYF TGTGCCAGCGGCGACAGGGCTACAGAGTGGGAGACCCAGTACTTC
TRBJ2-3 TRBD1 once TRBV9 CASSQGQSTDTQYF TGTGCCAGCAGCCAGGGACAGAGCACAGATACGCAGTATTTT
TRBJ2-6 NA NA TRBV11-2 CASRLPGRSSGANVLTF TGTGCCAGCAGGCTACCGGGACGCAGCTCTGGGGCCAACGTCCTGACTTTC
TRBJ1-1 NA NA TRBV11-1 CASSYLKGTEAFF TGTGCCAGCAGCTATTTGAAAGGCACTGAAGCTTTCTTT
TRBJ1-1 NA NA TRBV7-3 CASSPQGDTEAFF TGTGCCAGCAGCCCCCAAGGAGACACTGAAGCTTTCTTT
TRBJ2-2 TRBD1 NA TRBV30 CAWSGIKGQGVGELFF TGTGCCTGGAGTGGGATAAAAGGACAGGGGGTCGGGGAGCTGTTTTTT
TRBJ2-4 NA NA TRBV7-9 CASSSTSGIQYF TGTGCCAGCAGCTCTACTAGTGGCATTCAGTACTTC
TRBJ2-1 NA NA TRBV10-1 CASSERLNEQFF TGCGCCAGCAGTGAGCGGCTGAATGAGCAGTTCTTC
TRBJ1-1 NA NA TRBV14 CASSLAGTEAAFF TGTGCCAGCAGCCTAGCGGGTACGGAGGCAGCTTTCTTT
TRBJ1-2 NA NA TRBV6-1 CASSDRAYGYTF TGTGCCAGCAGTGACCGAGCCTATGGCTACACCTTC
TRBJ2-6 NA NA TRBV27 CASAQGDTISGANVLTF TGTGCCTCAGCACAAGGGGACACCATATCTGGGGCCAACGTCCTGACTTTC
TRBJ2-5 TRBD2 NA TRBV7-9 CASSLAFGTSGQETQYF TGTGCCAGCAGCTTAGCGTTCGGGACTAGCGGCCAAGAGACCCAGTACTTC
TRBJ1-2 NA NA TRBV28 CASREGSYYGYTF TGTGCCAGCAGGGAAGGGTCTTACTATGGCTACACCTTC
TRBJ1-2 TRBD1 NA TRBV10-2 CASSDWDRVDGYTF TGCGCCAGCAGTGATTGGGACAGGGTCGACGGCTACACCTTC
TRBJ2-3 TRBD1 NA TRBV25-1 CASSVGTWARGRIDTQYF TGTGCCAGCAGTGTCGGGACGTGGGCCAGGGGGCGGATAGATACGCAGTATTTT
TRBJ2-7 NA NA TRBV19 CASSSHRDSLGYEQYF TGTGCCAGTAGTTCGCACCGGGACTCCCTGGGCTACGAGCAGTACTTC
TRBJ2-6 TRBD2 NA TRBV27 CASSLRASGDTGANVLTF TGTGCCAGCAGTTTAAGGGCTAGCGGAGATACTGGGGCCAACGTCCTGACTTTC
TRBJ1-3 NA few TRBV6-1 CASSRQSSGNTIYF TGTGCCAGCAGCAGACAGAGCTCTGGAAACACCATATATTTT
TRBJ1-1 NA NA TRBV7-9 CASSGTGSFNTEAFF TGTGCCAGCAGCGGTACCGGGAGTTTCAACACTGAAGCTTTCTTT
TRBJ1-2 TRBD1 NA TRBV5-4 CASSGGQGFYGYTF TGTGCCAGCAGCGGGGGACAGGGATTCTATGGCTACACCTTC
TRBJ2-2 NA NA TRBV29-1 CSVEQGGTGELFF TGCAGCGTTGAACAAGGAGGTACCGGGGAGCTGTTTTTT
TRBJ2-3 TRBD2 NA TRBV30 CAWSGLASGGRSDTQYF TGTGCCTGGAGCGGCTTAGCGAGCGGGGGGAGATCAGATACGCAGTATTTT
TRBJ2-5 TRBD2 NA TRBV25-1 CASSATSADQETQYF TGTGCCAGCAGTGCGACTAGCGCCGACCAAGAGACCCAGTACTTC
TRBJ1-3 TRBD1 NA TRBV5-1 CASTPSGTGYGNTIYF TGCGCCAGCACCCCATCCGGGACAGGGTACGGAAACACCATATATTTT
TRBJ1-3 TRBD1 NA TRBV7-2 CASSLSGTGGFFSGNTIYF TGTGCCAGCAGCTTGTCCGGGACAGGGGGCTTTTTCTCTGGAAACACCATATATTTT
TRBJ2-1 NA NA TRBV10-1 CASSEFKRNEQFF TGCGCCAGCAGTGAGTTTAAGAGGAATGAGCAGTTCTTC
TRBJ2-5 TRBD2 NA TRBV15 CATSSDWTSGSPQETQYF TGTGCCACCAGCAGCGATTGGACTAGCGGGAGCCCACAAGAGACCCAGTACTTC
TRBJ1-6 TRBD1 NA TRBV29-1 CSASQGGWNSPLHF TGCAGCGCCTCGCAGGGGGGGTGGAATTCACCCCTCCACTTT
TRBJ2-5 TRBD1 NA TRBV5-4 CASSIQGQETQYF TGTGCCAGCAGTATACAGGGGCAAGAGACCCAGTACTTC
TRBJ2-5 TRBD2 NA TRBV6-5 CASSPLAGGETQYF TGTGCCAGCAGTCCCCTAGCGGGGGGGGAGACCCAGTACTTC
TRBJ2-5 TRBD2 NA TRBV29-1 CSVEDTQRGETQYF TGCAGCGTTGAAGATACCCAGCGGGGAGAGACCCAGTACTTC
TRBJ2-3 NA NA TRBV5-6 CASSFTGLGTDTQYF TGTGCCAGCAGCTTTACGGGCCTGGGCACAGATACGCAGTATTTT
TRBJ1-2 NA NA TRBV15 CATSGGINYGYTF TGTGCCACCAGCGGAGGGATCAACTATGGCTACACCTTC
TRBJ1-1 NA NA TRBV21-1 CASNLEGGAFF TGTGCCAGCAACCTAGAAGGGGGGGCTTTCTTT
TRBJ2-1 TRBD2 NA TRBV14 CASSQALAGVGEQFF TGTGCCAGCAGCCAAGCCCTAGCGGGAGTGGGTGAGCAGTTCTTC
TRBJ2-1 NA NA TRBV18 CASSPGRYNEQFF TGTGCCAGCTCACCCGGACGGTACAATGAGCAGTTCTTC
TRBJ1-6 NA few TRBV6-5 CASSDHNSPLHF TGTGCCAGCAGTGACCATAATTCACCCCTCCACTTT
TRBJ2-2 NA few TRBV9 CASSVGTPAGELFF TGTGCCAGCAGCGTAGGAACACCCGCCGGGGAGCTGTTTTTT
TRBJ1-2 TRBD1 NA TRBV5-1 CASSQGQINYGYTF TGCGCCAGCAGCCAGGGACAGATAAACTATGGCTACACCTTC
TRBJ1-1 NA NA TRBV5-4 CASSLFFGVNTEAFF TGTGCCAGCAGCTTGTTCTTTGGGGTGAACACTGAAGCTTTCTTT
TRBJ2-7 NA NA TRBV7-3 CASSLGRGYEQYF TGTGCCAGCAGCTTAGGCAGGGGATACGAGCAGTACTTC
TRBJ2-5 TRBD2 NA TRBV9 CASSVGVAGGQETQYF TGTGCCAGCAGCGTAGGTGTAGCGGGGGGACAAGAGACCCAGTACTTC
TRBJ2-1 TRBD2 NA TRBV5-4 CASSPGGLAGNNEQFF TGTGCCAGCAGCCCCGGGGGACTAGCGGGTAACAATGAGCAGTTCTTC
TRBJ2-5 TRBD1 NA TRBV19 CASSTGQQETQYF TGTGCCAGTAGTACGGGACAGCAAGAGACCCAGTACTTC
TRBJ2-2 NA NA TRBV5-5 CASSLGVGELFF TGTGCCAGCAGCTTGGGAGTCGGGGAGCTGTTTTTT
TRBJ2-7 NA NA TRBV10-3 CAIRQALITNEQYF TGTGCCATCAGACAAGCCCTTATTACGAACGAGCAGTACTTC
TRBJ2-1 TRBD2 NA TRBV30 CAWSHLAGGYNEQFF TGTGCCTGGAGTCATCTAGCGGGAGGCTACAATGAGCAGTTCTTC